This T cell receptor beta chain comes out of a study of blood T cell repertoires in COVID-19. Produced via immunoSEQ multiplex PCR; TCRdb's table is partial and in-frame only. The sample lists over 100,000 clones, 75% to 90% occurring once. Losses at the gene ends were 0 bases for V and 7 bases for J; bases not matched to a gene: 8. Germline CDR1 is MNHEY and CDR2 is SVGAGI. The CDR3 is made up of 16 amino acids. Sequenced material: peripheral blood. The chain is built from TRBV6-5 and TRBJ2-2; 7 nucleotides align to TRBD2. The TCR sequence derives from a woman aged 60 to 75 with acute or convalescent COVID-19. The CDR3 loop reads CASSYSRPGEGGELFF. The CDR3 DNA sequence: TGTGCCAGCAGTTACTCGCGGCCGGGGGAGGGCGGGGAGCTGTTTTTT.